This T cell receptor (beta chain) was observed in a study of radiotherapy plus CTLA-4 blockade in lung cancer. On the study more broadly: Among patients, under 20% showed objective responses, and about 30% had disease control. General study findings and limits: Together with interferon-beta, which increased in serum after radiation, early dynamic changes in blood T cell clones were reportedly the best predictors of response.

Patients in the study, people with chemo-refractory metastatic non-small-cell lung cancer, received focal radiation plus ipilimumab CTLA-4 blockade. Some clones are missing from TCRdb's copy, which holds only in-frame ones; the method was immunoSEQ multiplex PCR. The profile shows tens of thousands of clones, about four fifths of them singletons. Germline V CDR1 and CDR2: MNHNS, SASEGT. CDR3 length equals 15 residues. V gave up 6 bases and J gave up 3 bases; unmatched junction bases: 6. Concerning this clone: What it binds is unknown.

Sample: peripheral blood, taken from a patient treated with radiotherapy plus ipilimumab. V gene TRBV6-1 combines with J gene TRBJ1-1, with TRBD1 identical over 11 bases. The TCR sequence derives from a human donor with non-small cell lung cancer who had a partial response to radiotherapy plus ipilimumab. Some clones in this sample may be carry-over from other donors' samples. The CDR3 protein is CASSGQGAGDTEAFF. In DNA form, the CDR3 reads TGTGCCAGCAGCGGACAGGGGGCGGGTGACACTGAAGCTTTCTTT.